This is a list of T cell receptor beta chains from one sample in a study of shared clonotypes between healthy human individuals. Clones were sequenced by immunoSEQ multiplex PCR, and TCRdb holds only the in-frame ones, with some missing. The data show around 1.9 million clones, roughly 93% seen once. Sequences were obtained from naive CD8+ T cells from PBMCs. Receptors were obtained from a young man in good health. Some clones in this sample may be carry-over from other donors' samples. Both conserved end residues are part of each CDR3. D genes are given only for firm matches. The listing skips clone size in some rows; elsewhere it reads once, few, many or a size class.

.,.,TRBV29-1,TRBJ1-1,CSVPLPHEAFF,TGCAGCGTTCCTTTACCCCATGAAGCTTTCTTT
TRBD1,.,TRBV19,TRBJ1-2,CASSGWRQGVFHGYTF,TGTGCCAGTAGTGGGTGGAGACAGGGTGTGTTTCATGGCTACACCTTC
TRBD2,few,TRBV29-1,TRBJ2-7,CSAGRTSGPYEQYF,TGCAGCGCTGGAAGGACTAGCGGTCCCTACGAGCAGTACTTC
.,.,TRBV9,TRBJ2-5,CASSVVGTQETQYF,TGTGCCAGCAGCGTAGTCGGGACTCAAGAGACCCAGTACTTC
.,.,TRBV7-9,TRBJ2-7,CASSKDRYEQYF,TGTGCCAGCAGCAAGGACCGGTACGAGCAGTACTTC
TRBD1,.,TRBV2,TRBJ1-4,CASSRQGANEKLFF,TGTGCCAGCAGTAGACAGGGTGCTAATGAAAAACTGTTTTTT
TRBD1,.,TRBV27,TRBJ2-7,CASLPLSGTGSYEQYF,TGTGCCAGCCTCCCCCTCTCCGGGACAGGGTCCTACGAGCAGTACTTC
.,.,TRBV7-9,TRBJ2-7,CASSLASRAPSYEQYF,TGTGCCAGCAGCTTAGCGAGCAGGGCCCCCTCCTACGAGCAGTACTTC
TRBD1,.,TRBV13,TRBJ2-7,CASSPKQGASYEQYF,TGTGCCAGCAGCCCCAAGCAGGGGGCATCCTACGAGCAGTACTTC
.,.,TRBV9,TRBJ2-2,CASSIGGHRVPRTGELFF,TGTGCCAGCAGCATCGGGGGTCACAGGGTCCCTAGAACCGGGGAGCTGTTTTTT
.,.,TRBV29-1,TRBJ2-2,CSVASGQVNTGELFF,TGCAGCGTAGCTAGCGGACAGGTGAACACCGGGGAGCTGTTTTTT
TRBD1,.,TRBV7-8,TRBJ2-2,CASSLGTGGWRSLTGELFF,TGTGCCAGCAGCCTAGGGACAGGGGGCTGGCGGAGTCTCACCGGGGAGCTGTTTTTT
.,.,TRBV6-5,TRBJ2-2,CASGLADTGELFF,TGTGCCAGCGGGCTAGCAGACACCGGGGAGCTGTTTTTT
.,.,TRBV13,TRBJ1-2,CASSLAADGRGRGYTF,TGTGCCAGCAGCTTAGCAGCGGACGGAAGAGGCCGTGGCTACACCTTC
TRBD1,few,TRBV18,TRBJ1-2,CASSPPTGLWGYTF,TGTGCCAGCTCACCACCGACAGGGCTCTGGGGCTACACCTTC
TRBD2,.,TRBV6-5,TRBJ2-1,CASSRGTSGRNEQFF,TGTGCCAGCAGCCGCGGTACTAGCGGCCGAAATGAGCAGTTCTTC
.,.,TRBV30,TRBJ2-3,CAWSMSTDTQYF,TGTGCCTGGAGTATGAGCACAGATACGCAGTATTTT
TRBD1,.,TRBV4-2,TRBJ2-7,CASSQDLGTGAYEQYF,TGTGCCAGCAGCCAAGACCTCGGGACAGGAGCTTACGAGCAGTACTTC
.,.,TRBV5-5,TRBJ2-3,CASSLIGGPSTDTQYF,TGTGCCAGCAGCTTGATCGGCGGGCCGAGCACAGATACGCAGTATTTT
TRBD2,.,TRBV29-1,TRBJ2-1,CSVGGINEQFF,TGCAGCGTGGGGGGGATAAATGAGCAGTTCTTC
.,.,TRBV4-1,TRBJ2-3,CASSTWTASTDTQYF,TGCGCCAGCAGCACGTGGACGGCTAGCACAGATACGCAGTATTTT
TRBD1,.,TRBV19,TRBJ1-1,CASSAQGAGYTEAFF,TGTGCCAGTAGCGCGCAGGGGGCGGGTTACACTGAAGCTTTCTTT
.,.,TRBV5-4,TRBJ2-3,CASSLWYSPSTDTQYF,TGTGCCAGCAGCTTGTGGTATTCTCCGAGCACAGATACGCAGTATTTT
TRBD2,.,TRBV7-3,TRBJ2-1,CASSHEGGTGNAQFF,TGTGCCAGCAGCCATGAGGGAGGGACCGGGAATGCGCAGTTCTTC
.,.,TRBV11-2,TRBJ2-6,CASSLDQGGIGANVLTF,TGTGCCAGCAGCTTAGATCAGGGGGGAATCGGGGCCAACGTCCTGACTTTC
.,.,TRBV7-9,TRBJ2-7,CASSSHRVPHEQYF,TGTGCCAGCAGCTCCCACAGGGTTCCGCACGAGCAGTACTTC
TRBD1,.,TRBV27,TRBJ2-7,CASSLLSGTGPSYEQYF,TGTGCCAGCAGTTTACTCTCCGGGACAGGGCCCTCCTACGAGCAGTACTTC
.,.,TRBV27,TRBJ2-5,CASREGLRETQYF,TGTGCCAGCAGGGAGGGACTCCGGGAGACCCAGTACTTC
TRBD2,.,TRBV7-8,TRBJ2-1,CASSFSGRTYNEQFF,TGTGCCAGCAGCTTTAGCGGGAGGACCTACAATGAGCAGTTCTTC
.,.,TRBV7-9,TRBJ1-2,CASSFAREAGYTF,TGTGCCAGCAGCTTCGCTAGGGAGGCTGGCTACACCTTC
.,.,TRBV4-1,TRBJ2-5,CASSQILTLQETQYF,TGCGCCAGCAGCCAAATATTGACATTGCAAGAGACCCAGTACTTC
TRBD1,.,TRBV27,TRBJ2-7,CASSRVLGTGVPYEQYF,TGTGCCAGCAGTAGAGTCCTGGGGACAGGGGTTCCCTACGAGCAGTACTTC
TRBD2,.,TRBV27,TRBJ2-1,CASSATSAAYNEQFF,TGTGCCAGCAGTGCCACTAGCGCCGCCTACAATGAGCAGTTCTTC
TRBD1,.,TRBV5-5,TRBJ2-1,CASSPRQLSGQAGEQFF,TGTGCCAGCAGCCCGCGTCAATTATCCGGACAGGCAGGTGAGCAGTTCTTC
.,.,TRBV19,TRBJ1-2,CASSRMDRANYGYTF,TGTGCCAGTAGTAGAATGGACAGAGCTAACTATGGCTACACCTTC